The 7 T cell receptor beta chains in this list originate from one sample, sequenced in a study of blood T cells in healthy people across ages. The authors ran a second PCR of about 6 to 11 cycles using a sample-barcoded 5' primer and a J-beta primer mix. TCRdb recomputed calls from the 5' RACE reads with MiXCR, one row per CDR3 protein. The sample shows 1.5 million or so distinct CDR3 sequences, about 45% of them seen only once. The specimen sequenced was blood. The receptors were sampled from a woman in her late teens or twenties in good health.

J is TRBJ2-1 and V is TRBV6-6; 9 nucleotides agree with TRBD2. Looked up from germline, CDR1 is MNHNY and CDR2 is SVGAGI (reference sequence). The junction had 5 bases not matched to a gene; V was cut back by 4 bases and J by 7 bases. The CDR3 loop spans 14 amino acids. The CDR3: CASSSMREGNEQFF. CDR3 DNA: TGTGCCAGCAGTTCCATGCGGGAGGGGAATGAGCAGTTCTTC.

This clonotype has only a few counts. This chain joins TRBV7-6 and TRBJ2-7; the match to TRBD1 covers 7 bases. Germline V CDR1 and CDR2: SGHVS, FNYEAQ. Unmatched junction bases numbered 6, after V lost 1 base and J lost 6 bases. The CDR3 contains 14 residues. CDR3 bases: TGTGCCAGCAGCTTAGGGACAGGCGTCGGCGAGCAGTACTTC. This sequence encodes CASSLGTGVGEQYF.

This rearrangement joins TRBV7-2 to TRBJ2-6; D might be TRBD1 (6 bases). The germline CDR1 and CDR2 sequences are SGHTA and FQGNSA. There are 15 residues in the CDR3. The germline V and J ends were trimmed by 5 bases and 0 bases, with 8 bases remaining between them. The chain's CDR3 is CASSTDSSGANVLTF. DNA for the CDR3: TGTGCCAGCAGCACGGACAGCTCTGGGGCCAACGTCCTGACTTTC.

Only a few counts were recorded for this clonotype. The chain employs TRBV10-2 and TRBJ1-2; 10 bases are shared with TRBD1. The CDR3 runs to 14 residues. Germline V lookup: CDR1 WSHSY, CDR2 SAAADI. Losses at the gene ends were 6 bases for V and 7 bases for J; bases not matched to a gene: 8. CDR3 loop: CASSPGTGVGGYTF. DNA for the CDR3: TGCGCCAGCAGCCCCGGGACAGGGGTTGGTGGCTACACCTTC.

This clonotype has at least ten counts. The rearrangement joins TRBV20-1 to TRBJ2-7; the D gene is possibly TRBD1 (6 bases). CDR1 is DFQATT and CDR2 is SNEGSKA in the germline V gene (reference sequence). CDR3 size: 15 residues. Trimming cost V 5 bases and J 1 base, with 18 bases left between them. CDR3 protein: CSALGARLISYEQYF. The CDR3 coding sequence is TGCAGTGCTTTGGGGGCGCGACTAATATCCTACGAGCAGTACTTC.

The chain carries TRBV29-1 and TRBJ2-7; 7 bases map to TRBD1. Germline trimming cut 1 base from V and 2 bases from J; bases unmatched to any gene: 2. There are 13 residues in the CDR3. The germline V gene encodes CDR1 SQVTM and CDR2 ANQGSEA. The CDR3 sequence: CSVEGDRAYEQYF. The CDR3 DNA is TGCAGCGTTGAAGGGGACAGAGCCTACGAGCAGTACTTC.

This clonotype showed up many times. The rearrangement links TRBV30 to TRBJ1-5; D remains ambiguous. From germline, CDR1 is GTSNPN and CDR2 SVGIG (reference sequence). Trimming stripped 7 bases from V and 0 bases from J, with 7 bases between. This CDR3 contains 12 residues. The chain's CDR3 is CAFTVSNQPQHF. CDR3 in DNA: TGTGCCTTTACAGTTAGCAATCAGCCCCAGCATTTT.